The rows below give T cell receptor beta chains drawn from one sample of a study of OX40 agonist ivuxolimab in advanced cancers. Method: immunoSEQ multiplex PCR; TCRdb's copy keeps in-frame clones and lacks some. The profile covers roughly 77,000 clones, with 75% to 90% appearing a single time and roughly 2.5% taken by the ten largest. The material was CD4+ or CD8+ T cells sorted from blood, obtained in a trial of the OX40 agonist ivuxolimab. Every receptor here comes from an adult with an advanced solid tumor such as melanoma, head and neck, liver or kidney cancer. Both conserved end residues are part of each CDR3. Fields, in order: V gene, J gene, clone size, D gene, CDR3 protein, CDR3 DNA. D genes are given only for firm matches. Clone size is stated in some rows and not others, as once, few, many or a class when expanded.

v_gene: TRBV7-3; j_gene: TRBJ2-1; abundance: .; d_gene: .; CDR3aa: CASSPAGSAVNEQFF; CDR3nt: TGTGCCAGCAGCCCCGCGGGCTCTGCCGTTAATGAGCAGTTCTTC
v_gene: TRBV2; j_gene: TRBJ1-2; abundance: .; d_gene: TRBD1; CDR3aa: CASGRDRGFDGYTF; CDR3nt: TGTGCCAGCGGCCGGGACAGGGGATTTGATGGCTACACCTTC
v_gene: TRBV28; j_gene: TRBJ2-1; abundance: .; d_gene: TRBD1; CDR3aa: CASQGARVFDEQFF; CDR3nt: TGTGCCAGCCAGGGGGCGCGGGTTTTCGATGAGCAGTTCTTC
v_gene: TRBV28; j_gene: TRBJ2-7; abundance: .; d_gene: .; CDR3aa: CASSFGGRVPYEQYF; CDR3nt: TGTGCCAGCAGTTTTGGGGGACGGGTCCCCTACGAGCAGTACTTC
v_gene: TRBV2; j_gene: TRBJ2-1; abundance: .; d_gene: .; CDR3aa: CASSERYHEGEQFF; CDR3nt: TGTGCCAGCAGTGAACGCTACCATGAGGGTGAGCAGTTCTTC
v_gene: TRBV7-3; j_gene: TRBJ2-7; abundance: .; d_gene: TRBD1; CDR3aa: CASSRGEGAHEQYF; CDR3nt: TGTGCCAGCAGCCGGGGAGAGGGGGCCCACGAGCAGTACTTC
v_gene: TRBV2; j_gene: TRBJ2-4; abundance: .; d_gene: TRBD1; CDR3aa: CASRPDRGIQYF; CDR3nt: TGTGCCAGCCGACCGGACAGGGGCATTCAGTACTTC
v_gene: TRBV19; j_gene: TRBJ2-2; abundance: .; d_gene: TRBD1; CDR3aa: CASRTVDRVLVRPGELFF; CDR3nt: TGTGCCAGTAGAACGGTGGACAGGGTTCTAGTTCGCCCCGGGGAGCTGTTTTTT
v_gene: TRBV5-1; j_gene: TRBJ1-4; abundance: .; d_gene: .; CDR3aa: CASRTSTNEKLFF; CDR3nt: TGCGCCAGCAGAACCTCAACTAATGAAAAACTGTTTTTT
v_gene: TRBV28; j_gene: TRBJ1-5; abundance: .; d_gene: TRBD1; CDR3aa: CASSFSRNTGTGGGFGQPQHF; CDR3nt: TGTGCCAGCAGCTTCTCACGGAATACCGGGACAGGGGGCGGTTTTGGTCAGCCCCAGCATTTT
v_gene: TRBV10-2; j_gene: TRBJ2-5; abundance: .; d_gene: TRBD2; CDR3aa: CASSESEAGGPQETQYF; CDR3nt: TGCGCCAGCAGTGAGTCGGAGGCGGGGGGGCCTCAAGAGACCCAGTACTTC
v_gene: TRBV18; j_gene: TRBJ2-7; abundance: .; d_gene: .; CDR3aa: CASSPLGSSSYEQYF; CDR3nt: TGTGCCAGCTCACCGCTCGGATCAAGCTCCTACGAGCAGTACTTC
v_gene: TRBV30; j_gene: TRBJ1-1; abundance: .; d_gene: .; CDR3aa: CAWSAGRAIEAFF; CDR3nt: TGTGCCTGGAGTGCTGGCAGAGCGATTGAAGCTTTCTTT
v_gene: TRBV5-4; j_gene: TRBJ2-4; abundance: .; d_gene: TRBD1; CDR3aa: CASSSPGQGLNVQYF; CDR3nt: TGTGCCAGCAGCTCACCTGGACAGGGTTTAAACGTTCAGTACTTC
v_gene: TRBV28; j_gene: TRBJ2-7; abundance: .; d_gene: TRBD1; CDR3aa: CASSSGQGFEQYF; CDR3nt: TGTGCCAGCAGTTCGGGACAGGGGTTCGAGCAGTACTTC
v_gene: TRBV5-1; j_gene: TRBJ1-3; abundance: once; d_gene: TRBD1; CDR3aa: CASSFDRGRSSGNTIYF; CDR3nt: TGCGCCAGCAGCTTTGACAGGGGCCGCAGCTCTGGAAACACCATATATTTT